This T cell receptor beta chain was sequenced in a study of cytomegalovirus exposure and HLA in healthy donors. Findings of the study overall: Across donors, most TCRs were seen rarely, yet some public ones were widespread.

Trimming cost V 3 bases and J 13 bases, with 15 bases left between them. Germline loops: CDR1 PRHDT, CDR2 FYEKMQ (reference sequence). This CDR3 contains 13 residues. Only in-frame clones appear in the TCRdb table, and some are missing; sequencing was by immunoSEQ multiplex PCR. The sample lists approximately 300,000 clones; about nine tenths were seen once. The donors were part of the approximately 120-subject validation cohort, which stood apart from the approximately 630-subject first cohort. A remark on this clone: Its antigen is unknown.

The sample was PBMCs. The TCR was taken from a woman aged 18-29 years in good health and CMV-seronegative. The chain combines TRBV13 with TRBJ2-2; D is undetermined. CDR3 loop: CASSFRLLPGLFF. As DNA, the CDR3 is TGTGCCAGCAGCTTTCGTCTTTTACCGGGGCTGTTTTTT. The full variable domain, completed using reference TRBV13 and TRBJ2-2, is AAGVIQSPRHLIKEKRETATLKCYPIPRHDTVYWYQQGPGQDPQFLISFYEKMQSDKGSIPDRFSAQQFSDYHSELNMSSLELGDSALYFCASSFRLLPGLFFGEGSRLTVL.